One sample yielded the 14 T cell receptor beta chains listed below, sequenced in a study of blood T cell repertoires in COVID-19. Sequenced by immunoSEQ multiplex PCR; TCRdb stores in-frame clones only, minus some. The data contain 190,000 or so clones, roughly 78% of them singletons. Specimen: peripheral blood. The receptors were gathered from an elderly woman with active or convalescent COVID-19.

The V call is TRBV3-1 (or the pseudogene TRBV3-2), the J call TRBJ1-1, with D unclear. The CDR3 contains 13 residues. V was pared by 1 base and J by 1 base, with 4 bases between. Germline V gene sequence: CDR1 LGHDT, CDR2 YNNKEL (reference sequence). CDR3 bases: TGTGCCAGCAGCCAAGTATGGAACACTGAAGCTTTCTTT. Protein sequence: CASSQVWNTEAFF.

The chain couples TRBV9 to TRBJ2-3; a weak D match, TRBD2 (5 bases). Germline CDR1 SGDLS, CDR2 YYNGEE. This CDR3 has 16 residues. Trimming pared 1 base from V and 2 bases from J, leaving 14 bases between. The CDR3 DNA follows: TGTGCCAGCAGCGTATTAGGCCAGCGGTACACAGATACGCAGTATTTT. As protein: CASSVLGQRYTDTQYF.

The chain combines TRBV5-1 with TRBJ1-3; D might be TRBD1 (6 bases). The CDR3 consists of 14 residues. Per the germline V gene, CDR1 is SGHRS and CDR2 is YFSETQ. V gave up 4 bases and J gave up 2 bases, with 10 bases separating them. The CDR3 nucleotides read TGCGCCAGCAGCCCCAACAGGGCTGGAAACACCATATATTTT. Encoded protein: CASSPNRAGNTIYF. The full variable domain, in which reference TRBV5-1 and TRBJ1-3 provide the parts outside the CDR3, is KAGVTQTPRYLIKTRGQQVTLSCSPISGHRSVSWYQQTPGQGLQFLFEYFSETQRNKGNFPGRFSGRQFSNSRSEMNVSTLELGDSALYLCASSPNRAGNTIYFGEGSWLTVV.

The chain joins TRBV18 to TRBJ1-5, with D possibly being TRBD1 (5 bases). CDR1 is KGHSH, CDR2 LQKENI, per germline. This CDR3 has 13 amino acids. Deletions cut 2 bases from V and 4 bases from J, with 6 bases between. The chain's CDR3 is CASSPDSNQPQHF. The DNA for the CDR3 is TGTGCCAGCTCACCAGACAGTAATCAGCCCCAGCATTTT.

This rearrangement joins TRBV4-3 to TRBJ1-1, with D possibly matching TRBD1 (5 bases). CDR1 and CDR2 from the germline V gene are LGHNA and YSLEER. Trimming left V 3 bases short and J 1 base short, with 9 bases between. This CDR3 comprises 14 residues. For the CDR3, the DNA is TGCGCCAGCAGCCATCAGGGCGAGAACACTGAAGCTTTCTTT. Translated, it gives CASSHQGENTEAFF.

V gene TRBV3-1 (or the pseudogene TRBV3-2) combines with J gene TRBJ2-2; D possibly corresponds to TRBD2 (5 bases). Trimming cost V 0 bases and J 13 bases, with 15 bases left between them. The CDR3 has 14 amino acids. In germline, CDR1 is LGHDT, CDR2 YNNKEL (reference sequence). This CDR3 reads CASSQDSRDLGLFF. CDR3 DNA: TGTGCCAGCAGCCAAGATTCGAGGGATTTAGGGCTGTTTTTT.

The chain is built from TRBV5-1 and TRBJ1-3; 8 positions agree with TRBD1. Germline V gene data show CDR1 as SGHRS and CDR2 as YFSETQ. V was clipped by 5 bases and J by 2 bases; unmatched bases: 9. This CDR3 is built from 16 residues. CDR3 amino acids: CASRLIATGAGNTIYF. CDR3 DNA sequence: TGCGCCAGCAGACTAATCGCGACAGGGGCTGGAAACACCATATATTTT.

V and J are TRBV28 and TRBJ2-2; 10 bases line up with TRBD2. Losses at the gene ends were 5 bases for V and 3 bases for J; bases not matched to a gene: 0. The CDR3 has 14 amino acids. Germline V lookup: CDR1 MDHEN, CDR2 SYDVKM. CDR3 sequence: CASSLAGDTGELFF. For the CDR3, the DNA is TGTGCCAGCAGTCTAGCGGGGGACACCGGGGAGCTGTTTTTT.

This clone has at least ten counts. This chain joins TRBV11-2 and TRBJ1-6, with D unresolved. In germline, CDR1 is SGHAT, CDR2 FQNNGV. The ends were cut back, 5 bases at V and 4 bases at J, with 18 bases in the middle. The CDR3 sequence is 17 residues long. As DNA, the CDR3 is TGTGCCAGCAGCCTCAATCACTTGAGGGTTTATAATTCACCCCTCCACTTT. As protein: CASSLNHLRVYNSPLHF.

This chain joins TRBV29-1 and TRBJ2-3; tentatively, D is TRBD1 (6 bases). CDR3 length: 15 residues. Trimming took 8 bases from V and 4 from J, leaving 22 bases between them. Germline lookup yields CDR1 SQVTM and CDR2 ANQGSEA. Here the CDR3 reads CSLAVGTGRSDTQYF. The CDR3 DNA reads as TGCAGCCTGGCGGTTGGTACAGGGCGATCAGATACGCAGTATTTT.

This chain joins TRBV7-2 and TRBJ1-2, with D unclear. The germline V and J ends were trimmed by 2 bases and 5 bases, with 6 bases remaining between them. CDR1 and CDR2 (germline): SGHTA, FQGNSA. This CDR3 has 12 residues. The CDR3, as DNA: TGTGCCAGCAGCTTAAGTCGGTATGGCTACACCTTC. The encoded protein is CASSLSRYGYTF. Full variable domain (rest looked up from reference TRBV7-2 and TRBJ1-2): GAGVSQSPSNKVTEKGKDVELRCDPISGHTALYWYRQSLGQGLEFLIYFQGNSAPDKSGLPSDRFSAERTGGSVSTLTIQRTQQEDSAVYLCASSLSRYGYTFGSGTRLTVV.

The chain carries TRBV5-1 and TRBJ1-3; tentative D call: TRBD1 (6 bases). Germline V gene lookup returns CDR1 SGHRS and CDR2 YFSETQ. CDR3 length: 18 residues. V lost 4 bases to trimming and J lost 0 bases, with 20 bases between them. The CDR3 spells CASSTGPTGSLSGNTIYF. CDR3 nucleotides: TGCGCCAGCAGCACCGGACCGACAGGAAGCCTCTCTGGAAACACCATATATTTT.

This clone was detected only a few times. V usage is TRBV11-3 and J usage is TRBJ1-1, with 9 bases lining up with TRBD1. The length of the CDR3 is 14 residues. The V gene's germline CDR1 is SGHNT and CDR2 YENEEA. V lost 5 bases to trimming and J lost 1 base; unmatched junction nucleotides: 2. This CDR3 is CASSMGQGNTEAFF. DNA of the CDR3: TGTGCCAGCAGCATGGGACAGGGGAACACTGAAGCTTTCTTT.

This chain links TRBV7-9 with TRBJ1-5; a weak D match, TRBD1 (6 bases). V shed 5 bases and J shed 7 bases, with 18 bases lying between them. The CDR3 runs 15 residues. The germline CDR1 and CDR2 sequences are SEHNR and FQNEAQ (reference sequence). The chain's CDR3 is CASSPPGGAGQPQHF. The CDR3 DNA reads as TGTGCCAGCAGCCCCCCGGGGGGCGCGGGGCAGCCCCAGCATTTT.